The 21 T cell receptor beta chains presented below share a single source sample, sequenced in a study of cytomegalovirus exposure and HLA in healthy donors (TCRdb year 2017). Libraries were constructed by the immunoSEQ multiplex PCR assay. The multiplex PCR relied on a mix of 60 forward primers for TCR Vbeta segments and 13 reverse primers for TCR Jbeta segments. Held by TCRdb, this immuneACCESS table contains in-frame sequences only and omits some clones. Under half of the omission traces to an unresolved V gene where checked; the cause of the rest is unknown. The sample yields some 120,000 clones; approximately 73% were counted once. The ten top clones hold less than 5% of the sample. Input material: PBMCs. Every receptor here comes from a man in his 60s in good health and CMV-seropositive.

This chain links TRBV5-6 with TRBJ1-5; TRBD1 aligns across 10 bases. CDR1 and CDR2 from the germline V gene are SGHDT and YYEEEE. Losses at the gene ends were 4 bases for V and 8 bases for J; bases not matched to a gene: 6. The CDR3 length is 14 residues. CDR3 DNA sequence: TGTGCCAGCAGCGTATCCGGGACAGGGGAGCCCCAGCATTTT. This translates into CASSVSGTGEPQHF.

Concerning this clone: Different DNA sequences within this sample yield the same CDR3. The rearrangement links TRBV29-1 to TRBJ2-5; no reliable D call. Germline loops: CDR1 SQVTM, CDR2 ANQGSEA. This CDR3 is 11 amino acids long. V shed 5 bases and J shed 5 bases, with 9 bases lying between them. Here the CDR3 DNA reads TGCAGCGTTTGGGCGCGTGAGACCCAGTACTTC. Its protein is CSVWARETQYF.

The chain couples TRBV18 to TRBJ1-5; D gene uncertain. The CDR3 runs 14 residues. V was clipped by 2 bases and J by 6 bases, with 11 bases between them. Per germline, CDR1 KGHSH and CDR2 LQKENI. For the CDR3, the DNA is TGTGCCAGCTCACCAGTCCGGGAAGGTCAGCCCCAGCATTTT. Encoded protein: CASSPVREGQPQHF.

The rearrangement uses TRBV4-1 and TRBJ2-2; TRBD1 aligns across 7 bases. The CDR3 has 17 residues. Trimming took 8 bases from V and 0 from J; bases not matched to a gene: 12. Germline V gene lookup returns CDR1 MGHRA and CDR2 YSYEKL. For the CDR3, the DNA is TGCGCCAGCGAGCCGGGACAGAGATACGCGAACACCGGGGAGCTGTTTTTT. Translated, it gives CASEPGQRYANTGELFF.

The CDR3 region has the DNA TGTGCCAGCAGTTACTCAGGGACAGGGGACGAGCAGTACTTC. As protein: CASSYSGTGDEQYF. The chain uses TRBV6-5 and TRBJ2-7; TRBD1 matches 10 bases. The germline V gene encodes CDR1 MNHEY and CDR2 SVGAGI. The J segment lost 5 bases and the V segment lost 0 bases, leaving 1 base of the junction unmatched. CDR3 length equals 14 residues.

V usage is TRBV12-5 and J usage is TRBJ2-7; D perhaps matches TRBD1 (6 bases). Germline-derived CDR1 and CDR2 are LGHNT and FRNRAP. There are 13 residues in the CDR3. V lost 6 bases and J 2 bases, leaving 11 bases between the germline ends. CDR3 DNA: TGTGCTAGTGGGTCGACAGGCACCTACGAGCAGTACTTC. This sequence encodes CASGSTGTYEQYF.

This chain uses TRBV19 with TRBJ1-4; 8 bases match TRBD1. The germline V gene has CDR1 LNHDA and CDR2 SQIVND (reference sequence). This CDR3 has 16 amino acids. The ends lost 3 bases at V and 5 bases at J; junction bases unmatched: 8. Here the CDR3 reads CASSIGGQVPNEKLFF. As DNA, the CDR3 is TGTGCCAGTAGTATCGGGGGACAGGTCCCAAATGAAAAACTGTTTTTT.

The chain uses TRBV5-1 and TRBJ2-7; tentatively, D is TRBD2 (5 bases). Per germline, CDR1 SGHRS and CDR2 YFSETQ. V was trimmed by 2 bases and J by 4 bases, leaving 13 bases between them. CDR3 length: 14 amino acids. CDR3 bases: TGCGCCAGCAGCTTAAACGATGGCGGGTACGAGCAGTACTTC. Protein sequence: CASSLNDGGYEQYF.

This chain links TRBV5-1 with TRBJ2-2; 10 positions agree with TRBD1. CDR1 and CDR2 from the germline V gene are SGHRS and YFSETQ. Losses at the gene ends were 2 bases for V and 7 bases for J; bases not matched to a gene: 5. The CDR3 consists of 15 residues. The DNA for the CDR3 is TGCGCCAGCAGCTTAGGGACAGGGGACGGCGGGGAGCTGTTTTTT. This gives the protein CASSLGTGDGGELFF.

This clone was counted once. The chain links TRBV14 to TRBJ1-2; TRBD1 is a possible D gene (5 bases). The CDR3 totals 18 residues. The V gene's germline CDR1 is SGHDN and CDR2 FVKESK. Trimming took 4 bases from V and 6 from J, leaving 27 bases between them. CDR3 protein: CASSPIDSVPWMGNGYTF. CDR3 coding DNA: TGTGCCAGCAGCCCGATAGACAGTGTCCCATGGATGGGGAATGGCTACACCTTC.

DNA for the CDR3: TGTGCCACCTCCGGGACAGCCTACGAGCAGTACTTC. Residues: CATSGTAYEQYF. This chain uses TRBV19 with TRBJ2-7; 7 bases line up with TRBD1. Trimming at V came to 10 bases and at J to 2 bases, leaving 5 bases not matched to a gene. The CDR3 sequence is 12 residues long. Germline V CDR1 and CDR2: LNHDA, SQIVND (reference sequence).

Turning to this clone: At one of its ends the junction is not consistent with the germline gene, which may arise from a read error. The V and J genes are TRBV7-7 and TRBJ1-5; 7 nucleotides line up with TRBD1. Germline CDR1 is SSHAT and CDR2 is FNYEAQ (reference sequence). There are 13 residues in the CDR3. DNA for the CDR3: TGTGCTAGCAGCTTAGACAGGGACCAGCCCCAGCATTTT. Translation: CASSLDRDQPQHF. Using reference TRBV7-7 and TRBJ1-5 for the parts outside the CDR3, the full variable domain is GAGVSQSPRYKVTKRGQDVTLRCDPISSHATLYWYQQALGQGPEFLTYFNYEAQPDKSGLPSDRFSAERPEGSISTLTIQRTEQRDSAMYRCASSLDRDQPQHFGDGTRLSIL.

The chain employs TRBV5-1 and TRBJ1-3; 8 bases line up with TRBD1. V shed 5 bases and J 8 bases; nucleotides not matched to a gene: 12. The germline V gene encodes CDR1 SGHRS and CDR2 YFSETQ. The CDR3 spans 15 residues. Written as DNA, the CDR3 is TGCGCCAGCAGAACCCCCAGGACAGGGTTATACACCATATATTTT. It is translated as CASRTPRTGLYTIYF.

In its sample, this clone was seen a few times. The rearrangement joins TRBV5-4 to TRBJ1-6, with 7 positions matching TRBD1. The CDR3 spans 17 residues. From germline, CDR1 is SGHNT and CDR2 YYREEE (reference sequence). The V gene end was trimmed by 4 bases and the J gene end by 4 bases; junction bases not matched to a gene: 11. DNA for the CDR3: TGTGCCAGCAGCCCACGCACCGGACAGGCTTATAATTCACCCCTCCACTTT. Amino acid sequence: CASSPRTGQAYNSPLHF. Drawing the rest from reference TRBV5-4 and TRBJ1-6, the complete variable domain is ETGVTQSPTHLIKTRGQQVTLRCSSQSGHNTVSWYQQALGQGPQFIFQYYREEENGRGNFPPRFSGLQFPNYSSELNVNALELDDSALYLCASSPRTGQAYNSPLHFGNGTRLTVT.

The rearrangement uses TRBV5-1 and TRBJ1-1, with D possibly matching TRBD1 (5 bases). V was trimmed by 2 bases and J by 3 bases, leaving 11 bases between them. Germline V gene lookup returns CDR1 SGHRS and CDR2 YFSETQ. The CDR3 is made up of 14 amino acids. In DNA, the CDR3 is TGCGCCAGCAGCTTTCAGGGTATGGACACTGAAGCTTTCTTT. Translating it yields CASSFQGMDTEAFF. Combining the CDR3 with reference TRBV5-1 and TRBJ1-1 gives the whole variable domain KAGVTQTPRYLIKTRGQQVTLSCSPISGHRSVSWYQQTPGQGLQFLFEYFSETQRNKGNFPGRFSGRQFSNSRSEMNVSTLELGDSALYLCASSFQGMDTEAFFGQGTRLTVV.

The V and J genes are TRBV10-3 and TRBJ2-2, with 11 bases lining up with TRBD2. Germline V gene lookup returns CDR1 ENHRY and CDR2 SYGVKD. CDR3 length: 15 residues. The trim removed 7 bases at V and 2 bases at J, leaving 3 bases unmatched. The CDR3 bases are TGTGCCATCACCGGACTAGCGGGTAACACCGGGGAGCTGTTTTTT. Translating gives CAITGLAGNTGELFF.

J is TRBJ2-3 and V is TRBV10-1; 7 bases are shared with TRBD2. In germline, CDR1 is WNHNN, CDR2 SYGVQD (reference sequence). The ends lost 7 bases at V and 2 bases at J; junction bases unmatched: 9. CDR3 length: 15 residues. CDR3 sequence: CASNQRGSSTDTQYF. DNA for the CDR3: TGCGCCAGCAATCAGCGGGGATCTTCCACAGATACGCAGTATTTT.

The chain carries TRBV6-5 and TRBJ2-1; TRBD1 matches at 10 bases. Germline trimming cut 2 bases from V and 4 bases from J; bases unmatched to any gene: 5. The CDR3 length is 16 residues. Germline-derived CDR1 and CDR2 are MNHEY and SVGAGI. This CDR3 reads CASSYQSGQGYNEQFF. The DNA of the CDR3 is TGTGCCAGCAGTTACCAATCGGGACAGGGGTACAATGAGCAGTTCTTC.

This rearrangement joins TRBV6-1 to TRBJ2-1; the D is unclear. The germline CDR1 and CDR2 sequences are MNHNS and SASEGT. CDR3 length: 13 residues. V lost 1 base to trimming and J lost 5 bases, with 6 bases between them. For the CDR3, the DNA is TGTGCCAGCAGTGAAGAGTGGCACAATGAGCAGTTCTTC. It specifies CASSEEWHNEQFF.

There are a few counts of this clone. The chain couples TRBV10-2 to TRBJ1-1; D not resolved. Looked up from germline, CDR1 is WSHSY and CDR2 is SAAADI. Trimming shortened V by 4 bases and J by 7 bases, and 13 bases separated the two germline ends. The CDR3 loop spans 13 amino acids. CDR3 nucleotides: TGCGCCAGCAGTGTGATGGGAGGGTTTGAAGCTTTCTTT. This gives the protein CASSVMGGFEAFF.

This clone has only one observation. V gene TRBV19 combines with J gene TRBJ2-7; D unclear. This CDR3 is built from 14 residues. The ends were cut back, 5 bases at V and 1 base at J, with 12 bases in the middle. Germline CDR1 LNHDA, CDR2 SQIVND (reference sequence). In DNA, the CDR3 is TGTGCCAGTAGTCCTGGGCTTGGTTCCTACGAGCAGTACTTC. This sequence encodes CASSPGLGSYEQYF.